This T cell receptor beta chain was observed in a study of identifying expanded T cells in peripheral blood. Study-level points and caveats: Technical replicates showed around 1.1 changed clones; two weeks about 16; four weeks 19. Across healthy donors, higher total template counts meant significantly greater approximately two-week count variance.

In regard to this clone: Its antigen is as yet unknown.

The germline gives CDR1 MNHNS, CDR2 SASEGT. The CDR3 contains 13 residues. Trimming removed 5 bases from V and 5 bases from J; junction bases left unmatched: 3. Assay: immunoSEQ multiplex PCR; the TCRdb copy retains only in-frame clones and omits some. The sample contains about 58,000 clones, roughly nine tenths of which appear only once. No infections or other immune events were documented during collection. The chain recombines TRBV6-1 with TRBJ1-5; the match to TRBD1 covers 7 bases. The clonotype comes from a person between 18 and 75 years old in good health. What was sequenced was blood. CDR3 sequence (DNA): TGTGCCAGCAGTAGAGACAGGGATCAGCCCCAGCATTTT. Encoded protein: CASSRDRDQPQHF.